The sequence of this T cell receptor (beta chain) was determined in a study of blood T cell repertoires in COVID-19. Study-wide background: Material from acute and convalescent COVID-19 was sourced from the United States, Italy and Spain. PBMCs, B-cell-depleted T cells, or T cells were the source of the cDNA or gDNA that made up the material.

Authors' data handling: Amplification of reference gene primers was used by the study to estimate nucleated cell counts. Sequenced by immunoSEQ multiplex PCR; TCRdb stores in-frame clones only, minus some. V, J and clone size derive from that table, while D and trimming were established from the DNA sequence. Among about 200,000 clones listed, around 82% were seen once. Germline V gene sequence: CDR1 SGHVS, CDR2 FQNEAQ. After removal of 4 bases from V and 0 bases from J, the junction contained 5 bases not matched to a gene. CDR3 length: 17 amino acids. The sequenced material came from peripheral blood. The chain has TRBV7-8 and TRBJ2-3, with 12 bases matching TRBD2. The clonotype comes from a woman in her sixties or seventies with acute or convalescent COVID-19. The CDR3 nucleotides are TGTGCCAGCAGCTCATCCGGGACTAGCGGGAGCACAGATACGCAGTATTTT. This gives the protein CASSSSGTSGSTDTQYF. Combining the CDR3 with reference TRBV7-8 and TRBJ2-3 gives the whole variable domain GAGVSQSPRYKVAKRGQDVALRCDPISGHVSLFWYQQALGQGPEFLTYFQNEAQLDKSGLPSDRFFAERPEGSVSTLKIQRTQQEDSAVYLCASSSSGTSGSTDTQYFGPGTRLTVL.